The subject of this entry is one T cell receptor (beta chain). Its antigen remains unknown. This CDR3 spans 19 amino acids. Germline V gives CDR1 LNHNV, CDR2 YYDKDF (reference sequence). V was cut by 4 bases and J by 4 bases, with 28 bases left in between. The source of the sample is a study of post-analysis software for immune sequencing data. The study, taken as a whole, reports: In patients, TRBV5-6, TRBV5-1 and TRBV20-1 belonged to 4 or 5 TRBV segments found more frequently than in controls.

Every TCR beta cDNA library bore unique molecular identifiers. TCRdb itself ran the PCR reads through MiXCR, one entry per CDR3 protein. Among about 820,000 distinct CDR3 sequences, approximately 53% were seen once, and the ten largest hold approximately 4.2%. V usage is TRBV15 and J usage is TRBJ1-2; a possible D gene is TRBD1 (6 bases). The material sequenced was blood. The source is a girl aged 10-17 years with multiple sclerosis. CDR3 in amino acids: CATSKRAKIRQEVPYGYTF. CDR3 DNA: TGTGCCACCAGCAAACGGGCCAAGATCCGACAGGAGGTACCCTATGGCTACACCTTC. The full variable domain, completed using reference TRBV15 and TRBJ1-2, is DAMVIQNPRYQVTQFGKPVTLSCSQTLNHNVMYWYQQKSSQAPKLLFHYYDKDFNNEADTPDNFQSRRPNTSFCFLDIRSPGLGDTAMYLCATSKRAKIRQEVPYGYTFGSGTRLTVV.